The rows below give T cell receptor beta chains drawn from one sample of a study of T cell changes during pregnancy in multiple sclerosis. TCRdb's table, derived via immunoSEQ multiplex PCR, lists solely in-frame clones and lacks some. The sample carries 60,000 or so clones, nearly 90% recorded once. Sequencing was performed on peripheral blood, taken in the first trimester of pregnancy. These receptors all stem from a female donor with multiple sclerosis, enrolled in a pregnancy study. Each CDR3 is given with its conserved first and last residue. A D gene is named only where the DNA matches it firmly. Size is omitted from some rows. Given values are once, few, many or a class for expanded clones.

TRBV19	.	TRBJ1-5	.	CASSHRLSSQPQHF	TGTGCCAGTAGTCATCGACTTAGCAGTCAGCCCCAGCATTTT
TRBV11-2	TRBD1	TRBJ2-5	.	CASSIQGETQYF	TGTGCCAGCAGCATACAGGGGGAGACCCAGTACTTC
TRBV11-2	TRBD1	TRBJ1-2	.	CASSLEVRGESYGYTF	TGTGCCAGCAGCTTAGAGGTCAGGGGGGAGAGCTATGGCTACACCTTC
TRBV7-2	.	TRBJ2-2	.	CASSRDSLAGELFF	TGTGCCAGCAGCCGGGATAGTCTGGCCGGGGAGCTGTTTTTT
TRBV6-1	.	TRBJ2-4	.	CASSEGTKNIQYF	TGTGCCAGCAGTGAAGGGACTAAAAACATTCAGTACTTC
TRBV30	.	TRBJ1-1	few	CAWSVGHRGEAFF	TGTGCCTGGAGTGTGGGACACAGAGGTGAAGCTTTCTTT
TRBV6-5	.	TRBJ2-1	.	CASRQVYPNEQFF	TGTGCCAGCAGACAGGTTTACCCTAATGAGCAGTTCTTC
TRBV7-9	.	TRBJ2-3	.	CASSLTHNTDTQYF	TGTGCCAGCAGTTTGACTCACAACACAGATACGCAGTATTTT
TRBV18	TRBD2	TRBJ2-7	.	CASSPPGLAGAKSHEQYF	TGTGCCAGCTCACCACCAGGACTAGCGGGAGCAAAGTCCCACGAGCAGTACTTC
TRBV19	TRBD1	TRBJ1-2	.	CASSLDRNYGYTF	TGTGCCAGTAGCTTGGACAGGAACTATGGCTACACCTTC
TRBV2	TRBD1	TRBJ1-2	few	CASSVGTGQGYTF	TGTGCCAGCAGTGTTGGGACAGGGCAAGGCTACACCTTC
TRBV2	TRBD1	TRBJ1-5	.	CASSAGFRTGGNQPQHF	TGTGCCAGCAGTGCAGGGTTCCGGACAGGGGGCAATCAGCCCCAGCATTTT
TRBV6-5	TRBD1	TRBJ1-1	once	CASSYYRGLNTEAFF	TGTGCCAGCAGTTACTACAGGGGGCTGAACACTGAAGCTTTCTTT
TRBV5-1	TRBD1	TRBJ2-7	.	CASRSQQGIYEQYF	TGCGCCAGCAGGTCCCAACAGGGGATCTACGAGCAGTACTTC
TRBV6-5	.	TRBJ2-1	medium-sized	CASRPRGAISEQFF	TGTGCCAGCAGACCCCGGGGGGCGATTTCTGAGCAGTTCTTC
TRBV14	TRBD2	TRBJ2-3	few	CASSPSGRYADTQYF	TGTGCCAGCAGCCCTAGCGGGAGGTACGCAGATACGCAGTATTTT
TRBV13	TRBD2	TRBJ2-7	once	CASRRRGVWSYEQYF	TGTGCCAGCAGACGACGGGGGGTTTGGTCCTACGAGCAGTACTTC
TRBV2	.	TRBJ2-2	.	CASSEAVHGGELFF	TGTGCCAGCAGTGAAGCGGTTCACGGCGGGGAGCTGTTTTTT
TRBV6-1	.	TRBJ1-1	.	CASSPQGIGAFF	TGTGCCAGCAGTCCCCAGGGAATAGGGGCTTTCTTT
TRBV7-8	.	TRBJ2-3	.	CASSRRDREITDTQYF	TGTGCCAGCAGTCGGCGGGACAGAGAAATCACAGATACGCAGTATTTT
TRBV5-1	.	TRBJ2-7	.	CASSFDIPGEQYF	TGCGCCAGCAGCTTCGACATACCTGGAGAGCAGTACTTC
TRBV4-1	TRBD2	TRBJ2-3	.	CASSQAHLAGGGDTQYF	TGCGCCAGCAGCCAGGCCCATCTAGCGGGAGGTGGAGATACGCAGTATTTT
TRBV30	.	TRBJ1-2	.	CAWSPLFDYGYTF	TGTGCCTGGAGCCCCCTCTTCGACTATGGCTACACCTTC
TRBV29-1	.	TRBJ1-2	.	CSVVLAGIYGYTF	TGCAGCGTTGTATTGGCCGGGATTTATGGCTACACCTTC
TRBV5-6	.	TRBJ1-5	once	CASSLAGGQPQHF	TGTGCCAGCAGCTTGGCCGGGGGTCAGCCCCAGCATTTT
TRBV7-9	TRBD1	TRBJ1-1	.	CASTQGTGDTEAFF	TGTGCCAGCACCCAGGGGACAGGGGACACTGAAGCTTTCTTT
TRBV27	.	TRBJ2-7	.	CASSFRSGSYEQYF	TGTGCCAGCAGTTTCCGGTCGGGCTCCTACGAGCAGTACTTC
TRBV7-2	TRBD2	TRBJ2-1	.	CASSFSVAGRAEQFF	TGTGCCAGCAGCTTTAGCGTAGCGGGAAGGGCTGAGCAGTTCTTC